This T cell receptor (beta chain) was retrieved from a study of T cell clusters in autoimmune cytopenias. General observations from the study: Functional roles of the in silico T cell clusters still await experimental validation. The cluster-lack signature was not seen for secondary cytopenia versus chronic lymphocytic leukemia. Clustering suggested that physiological T cell clusters were missing in primary autoimmune cytopenia patients. TRB repertoire shifts in secondary cytopenia and chronic lymphocytic leukemia mostly reflected lymphoma, not autoimmunity.

TRB was amplified from approximately 230 ng of peripheral blood genomic DNA per sample. CDR3 length: 13 amino acids. CDR1 and CDR2 (germline): SGHRS, YFSETQ. TRB rearrangements were amplified by touch-down multiplex PCR with mixed TRB-A/B primers. After re-calling the multiplex PCR reads, TCRdb lists one entry per CDR3 protein, DNA absent. The sample includes under 8,500 distinct CDR3 sequences. Points on this clonotype: Its matching antigen is unknown.

The chain links TRBV5-1 to TRBJ1-5; as DNA is missing, the TRBD1 call by TCRdb cannot be tested. Sequences were obtained from peripheral blood. The source of this sequence is a human donor with an autoimmune cytopenia or autoimmune hepatitis (not recorded which). CDR3 loop: CASRADRAQPQHF.